These T cell receptor beta chains were read from a single sample in a study of vaccination effects on CD4 cells after COVID-19. These receptors' targets are unknown. Measured with immunoSEQ multiplex PCR; TCRdb has only the in-frame clones, and not every one. The table includes under 35,000 clones, over 65% detected once. The sequenced sample was CD4+ T cells from PBMCs cultured with HCoV-NL63 spike peptides, obtained after COVID-19 vaccination. Receptor source: a human donor who received a COVID-19 vaccine. Each CDR3 is given with its conserved first and last residue. Fields, in order: D gene, V gene, J gene, clone size, CDR3 protein, CDR3 DNA. A D gene is named only where the DNA matches it firmly. The listing skips clone size in some rows; elsewhere it reads once, few, many or a size class.

NA,TRBV7-9,TRBJ1-1,NA,CASSLKTEAFF,TGTGCCAGCAGCTTAAAGACTGAAGCTTTCTTT
TRBD2,TRBV4-1,TRBJ2-3,NA,CASSQMTSGFDTQYF,TGCGCCAGCAGCCAAATGACTAGCGGTTTCGATACGCAGTATTTT
TRBD1,TRBV5-4,TRBJ1-4,NA,CASSTRQGGNEKLFF,TGTGCCAGCAGCACTAGACAGGGAGGGAATGAAAAACTGTTTTTT
NA,TRBV19,TRBJ2-3,NA,CASSIVGRTTDTQYF,TGTGCCAGTAGTATAGTTGGCAGAACCACAGATACGCAGTATTTT
NA,TRBV18,TRBJ1-2,NA,CASSPVPNYGYTF,TGTGCCAGCTCACCAGTCCCCAACTATGGCTACACCTTC
NA,TRBV5-6,TRBJ1-4,NA,CASSLQGRNEKLFF,TGTGCCAGCAGCTTGCAAGGGAGGAATGAAAAACTGTTTTTT
NA,TRBV5-1,TRBJ1-2,NA,CASSLGTGTRAANYGYTF,TGCGCCAGCAGCTTGGGAACAGGAACCCGGGCCGCTAACTATGGCTACACCTTC
NA,TRBV2,TRBJ2-7,NA,CASSPTGFYEQYF,TGTGCCAGCAGTCCGACAGGATTCTACGAGCAGTACTTC
TRBD2,TRBV11-2,TRBJ2-1,NA,CASREGTRSFF,TGTGCCAGCAGGGAAGGGACTAGGTCGTTCTTC
NA,TRBV6-5,TRBJ2-1,once,CASTSNRGNEQFF,TGTGCCAGCACCTCGAACCGGGGCAATGAGCAGTTCTTC
NA,TRBV10-3,TRBJ2-6,NA,CAIRAAGANVLTF,TGTGCCATCCGTGCAGCTGGGGCCAACGTCCTGACTTTC
TRBD1,TRBV5-5,TRBJ2-2,NA,CASSLRQGNTGELFF,TGTGCCAGCAGCTTACGACAGGGGAACACCGGGGAGCTGTTTTTT
NA,TRBV19,TRBJ1-2,few,CASSIPPGVRYTF,TGTGCCAGTAGTATTCCCCCAGGGGTACGCTACACCTTC
NA,TRBV5-1,TRBJ2-7,few,CASSQSGTRGEQYF,TGCGCCAGCAGCCAAAGCGGAACCCGCGGGGAGCAGTACTTC
NA,TRBV12-3/TRBV12-4,TRBJ1-2,once,CASSLTANYGYTF,TGTGCCAGCAGTTTAACAGCTAACTATGGCTACACCTTC
TRBD1,TRBV7-7,TRBJ2-5,NA,CASSSTGAETQYF,TGTGCCAGCAGCTCGACAGGGGCAGAGACCCAGTACTTC
NA,TRBV6-5,TRBJ1-2,medium-sized,CASSYREGGYGYTF,TGTGCCAGCAGTTACCGGGAGGGTGGCTATGGCTACACCTTC
NA,TRBV19,TRBJ2-1,NA,CANFPFYNEQFF,TGTGCCAATTTCCCATTCTACAATGAGCAGTTCTTC
NA,TRBV7-8,TRBJ1-3,NA,CASSLDRIGNTIYF,TGTGCCAGCAGCCTAGACAGGATCGGAAACACCATATATTTT
NA,TRBV30,TRBJ1-1,NA,CAWSVQRNTEAFF,TGTGCCTGGAGTGTACAGAGGAACACTGAAGCTTTCTTT
TRBD1,TRBV18,TRBJ2-7,NA,CASYSPGTGLRILGSYEQYF,TGTGCCAGCTACAGTCCCGGGACAGGGTTGAGGATTCTGGGATCCTACGAGCAGTACTTC
NA,TRBV2,TRBJ2-1,NA,CASSELEGNSHEQFF,TGTGCCAGCAGTGAATTGGAGGGCAATAGTCATGAGCAGTTCTTC
NA,TRBV5-1,TRBJ2-7,NA,CASMDTGAPYEQYF,TGCGCCAGCATGGATACGGGAGCCCCCTACGAGCAGTACTTC
NA,TRBV5-6,TRBJ1-1,NA,CASSRLRGQADTEAFF,TGTGCCAGCAGCCGTCTTCGGGGTCAGGCCGACACTGAAGCTTTCTTT
NA,TRBV7-2,TRBJ2-3,NA,CASSPFTDTQYF,TGTGCCAGCAGCCCCTTCACAGATACGCAGTATTTT
NA,TRBV27,TRBJ1-5,NA,CASSLSPLGGNQPQHF,TGTGCCAGCAGTTTATCGCCCTTAGGGGGGAATCAGCCCCAGCATTTT
NA,TRBV4-1,TRBJ1-1,NA,CASSPYAGDAEAFF,TGCGCCAGCAGCCCCTACGCGGGGGACGCTGAAGCTTTCTTT
TRBD2,TRBV7-2,TRBJ2-5,NA,CASSLMGLVPRQETQYF,TGTGCCAGCAGCTTAATGGGACTAGTTCCTCGGCAAGAGACCCAGTACTTC
NA,TRBV6-4,TRBJ1-1,NA,CASSPEQGNTEAFF,TGTGCCAGCAGTCCCGAACAGGGGAACACTGAAGCTTTCTTT
NA,TRBV9,TRBJ1-2,NA,CASSVGNTNYGYTF,TGTGCCAGCAGCGTGGGAAACACTAACTATGGCTACACCTTC
NA,TRBV7-9,TRBJ1-6,NA,CASSQQGGSSYNSPLHF,TGTGCCAGCAGCCAACAAGGAGGGAGCTCCTATAATTCACCCCTCCACTTT
TRBD2,TRBV10-3,TRBJ2-7,NA,CAIREGGKGLAGGFSYEQYF,TGTGCCATCAGGGAAGGGGGCAAGGGACTAGCGGGAGGGTTTTCCTACGAGCAGTACTTC
NA,TRBV11-2,TRBJ1-1,NA,CASSIQGDTEAFF,TGTGCCAGCAGTATACAGGGAGACACTGAAGCTTTCTTT
NA,TRBV7-9,TRBJ1-4,NA,CASSPLEKLFF,TGTGCCAGCAGCCCCTTAGAAAAACTGTTTTTT
TRBD1,TRBV2,TRBJ2-2,NA,CASTGTGVGELFF,TGTGCCAGCACCGGGACAGGGGTCGGGGAGCTGTTTTTT
NA,TRBV7-9,TRBJ1-1,NA,CASSFAETEAFF,TGTGCCAGCAGCTTCGCGGAGACTGAAGCTTTCTTT
NA,TRBV9,TRBJ1-1,NA,CASSVGPTGTEAFF,TGTGCCAGCAGCGTAGGACCCACAGGCACTGAAGCTTTCTTT
NA,TRBV7-9,TRBJ2-5,NA,CASTYHGGGETQYF,TGTGCCAGCACGTATCACGGGGGAGGAGAGACCCAGTACTTC
NA,TRBV27,TRBJ2-7,NA,CASSLSGQGQQYF,TGTGCCAGCAGTTTATCTGGGCAGGGACAGCAGTACTTC
NA,TRBV7-8,TRBJ1-1,once,CASSLGLASRLGTEAFF,TGTGCCAGCAGCTTAGGATTGGCGAGTCGGCTGGGCACTGAAGCTTTCTTT
NA,TRBV12-3/TRBV12-4,TRBJ2-7,few,CASSLTYEQYF,TGTGCCAGCAGTCTGACCTACGAGCAGTACTTC
NA,TRBV4-2,TRBJ1-4,NA,CASSQELNEKLFF,TGTGCCAGCAGCCAAGAGCTTAATGAAAAACTGTTTTTT
NA,TRBV3-1/TRBV3-2,TRBJ1-1,few,CASSQDSQARGSEAFF,TGTGCCAGCAGCCAAGATAGTCAGGCGCGAGGCTCTGAAGCTTTCTTT
NA,TRBV7-2,TRBJ1-3,NA,CASSNFPSSPRAIYF,TGTGCCAGCAGCAACTTCCCGAGCTCCCCACGGGCCATATATTTT
NA,TRBV2,TRBJ2-3,NA,CASREYTQYF,TGTGCCAGCAGGGAGTATACGCAGTATTTT
NA,TRBV20-1,TRBJ1-1,NA,CSAGVRDQTFF,TGCAGTGCAGGAGTCCGGGACCAAACTTTCTTT
TRBD2,TRBV7-2,TRBJ2-5,NA,CASILLIAGAETQYF,TGTGCCAGCATCTTACTAATAGCGGGAGCAGAGACCCAGTACTTC
NA,TRBV5-4,TRBJ1-1,NA,CASSLSPQAAFF,TGTGCCAGCAGCTTGTCCCCCCAGGCGGCTTTCTTT
NA,TRBV2,TRBJ2-7,NA,CASSGDRNYEQYF,TGTGCCAGCAGTGGCGACAGAAACTACGAGCAGTACTTC
NA,TRBV4-2,TRBJ1-5,NA,CASSRGPGQPQHF,TGTGCCAGCAGCCGGGGGCCCGGTCAGCCCCAGCATTTT
NA,TRBV3-1/TRBV3-2,TRBJ1-5,NA,CASSQDLRQPQHF,TGTGCCAGCAGCCAAGATTTGAGGCAGCCCCAGCATTTT
NA,TRBV20-1,TRBJ2-3,NA,CSTDMDLSQYF,TGCAGTACTGACATGGACCTCTCGCAGTATTTT
NA,TRBV4-1,TRBJ2-5,NA,CASSQERGETQYF,TGCGCCAGCAGCCAAGAGAGGGGAGAGACCCAGTACTTC
TRBD2,TRBV16,TRBJ2-5,NA,CASSRGTSEGLTQYF,TGTGCCAGCAGCCGAGGGACTAGCGAGGGCTTGACCCAGTACTTC
TRBD1,TRBV6-1,TRBJ1-1,few,CASSEQGAYTEAFF,TGTGCCAGCAGTGAACAGGGGGCCTACACTGAAGCTTTCTTT
TRBD2,TRBV2,TRBJ2-3,NA,CASSDGRARLTDTQYF,TGTGCCAGCAGTGATGGGAGGGCCAGGCTCACAGATACGCAGTATTTT
TRBD1,TRBV30,TRBJ2-1,NA,CAWRRTGFYNEQFF,TGTGCCTGGAGAAGGACAGGTTTTTACAATGAGCAGTTCTTC
NA,TRBV10-1,TRBJ2-5,NA,CASSEGQGEETQYF,TGCGCCAGCAGTGAAGGGCAGGGTGAAGAGACCCAGTACTTC
TRBD1,TRBV5-4,TRBJ2-7,NA,CASSLALGQGFHEQYF,TGTGCCAGCAGCTTGGCCCTAGGACAGGGCTTCCACGAGCAGTACTTC